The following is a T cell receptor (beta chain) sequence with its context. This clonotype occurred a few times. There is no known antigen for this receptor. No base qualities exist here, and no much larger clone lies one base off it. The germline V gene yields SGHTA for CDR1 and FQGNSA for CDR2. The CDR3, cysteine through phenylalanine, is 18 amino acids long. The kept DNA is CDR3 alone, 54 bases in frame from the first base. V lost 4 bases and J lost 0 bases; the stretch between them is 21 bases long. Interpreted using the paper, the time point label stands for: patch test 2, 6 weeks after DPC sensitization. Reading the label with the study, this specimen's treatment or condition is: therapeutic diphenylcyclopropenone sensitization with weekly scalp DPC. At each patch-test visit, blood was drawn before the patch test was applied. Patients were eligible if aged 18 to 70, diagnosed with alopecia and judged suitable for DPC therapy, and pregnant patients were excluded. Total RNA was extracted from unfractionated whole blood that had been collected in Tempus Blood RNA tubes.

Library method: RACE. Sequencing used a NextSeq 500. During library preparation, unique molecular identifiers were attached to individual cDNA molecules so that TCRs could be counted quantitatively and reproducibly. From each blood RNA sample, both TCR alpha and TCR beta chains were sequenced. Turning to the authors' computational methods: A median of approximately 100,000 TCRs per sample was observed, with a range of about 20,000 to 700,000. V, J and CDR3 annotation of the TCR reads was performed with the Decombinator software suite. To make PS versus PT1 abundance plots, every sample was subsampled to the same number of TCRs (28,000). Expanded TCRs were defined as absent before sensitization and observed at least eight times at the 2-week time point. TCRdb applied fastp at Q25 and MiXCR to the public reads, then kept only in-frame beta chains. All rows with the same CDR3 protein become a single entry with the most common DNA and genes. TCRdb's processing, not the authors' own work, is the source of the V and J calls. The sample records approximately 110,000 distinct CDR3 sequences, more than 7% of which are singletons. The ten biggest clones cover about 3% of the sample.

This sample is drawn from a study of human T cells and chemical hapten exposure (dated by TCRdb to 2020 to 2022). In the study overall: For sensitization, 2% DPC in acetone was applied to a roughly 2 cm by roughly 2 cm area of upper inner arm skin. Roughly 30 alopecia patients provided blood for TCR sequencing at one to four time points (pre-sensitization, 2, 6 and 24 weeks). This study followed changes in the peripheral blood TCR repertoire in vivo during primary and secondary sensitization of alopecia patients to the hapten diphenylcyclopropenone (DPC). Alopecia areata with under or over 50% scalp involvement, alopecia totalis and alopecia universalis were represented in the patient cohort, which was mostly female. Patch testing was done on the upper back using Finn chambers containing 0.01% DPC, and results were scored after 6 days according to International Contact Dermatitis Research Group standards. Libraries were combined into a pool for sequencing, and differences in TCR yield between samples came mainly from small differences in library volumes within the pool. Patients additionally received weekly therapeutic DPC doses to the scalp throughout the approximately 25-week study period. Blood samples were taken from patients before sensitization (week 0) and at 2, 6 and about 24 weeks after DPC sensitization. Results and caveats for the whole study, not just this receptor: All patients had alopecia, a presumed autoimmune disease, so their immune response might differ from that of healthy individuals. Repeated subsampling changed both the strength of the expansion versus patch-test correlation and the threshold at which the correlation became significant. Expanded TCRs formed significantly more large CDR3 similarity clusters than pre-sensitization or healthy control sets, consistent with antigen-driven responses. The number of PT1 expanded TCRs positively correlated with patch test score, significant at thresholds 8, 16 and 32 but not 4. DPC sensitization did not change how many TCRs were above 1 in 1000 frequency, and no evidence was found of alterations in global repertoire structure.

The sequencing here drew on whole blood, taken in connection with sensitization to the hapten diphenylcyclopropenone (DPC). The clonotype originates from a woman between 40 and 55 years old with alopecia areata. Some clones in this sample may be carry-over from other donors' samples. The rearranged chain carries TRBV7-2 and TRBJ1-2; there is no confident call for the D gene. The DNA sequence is TGTGCCAGCAGCTATGCAACGATTCCGGCCGCAGCTAACTATGGCTACACCTTC. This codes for CASSYATIPAAANYGYTF. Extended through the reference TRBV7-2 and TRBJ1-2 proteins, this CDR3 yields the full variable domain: GAGVSQSPSNKVTEKGKDVELRCDPISGHTALYWYRQSLGQGLEFLIYFQGNSAPDKSGLPSDRFSAERTGGSVSTLTIQRTQQEDSAVYLCASSYATIPAAANYGYTFGSGTRLTVV.